This T cell receptor (beta chain) is from a study of T cell responses to AZD1222 COVID-19 vaccine. In the study overall: Pooling was applied to second doses at about 4 or about 12 weeks.

Regarding the study as a whole: Two AZD1222 doses significantly raised spike-specific TCR breadth and depth over controls. Only after the peak T cell response were repertoires sampled. The donor cohort was predominantly white British with a female majority, and clonal diversity may have been underestimated.

Profiling relied on immunoSEQ multiplex PCR, and the TCRdb table lists in-frame clones only, not all of them. The table lists approximately 160,000 clones, just over 90% of them singletons. The CDR3 runs 16 residues. Germline lookup yields CDR1 SEHNR and CDR2 FQNEAQ (reference sequence). Trimming took 5 bases from V and 5 from J, leaving 19 bases between them. Regarding this clone: Its antigen is undetermined.

This chain uses TRBV7-9 with TRBJ2-1; TRBD2 might be the D (6 bases). This specimen was peripheral blood, taken on day 0 of AZD1222 vaccination. The clonotype comes from an adult in good health. CDR3 region: CASSPPTGVIDNEQFF. The CDR3 nucleotides are TGTGCCAGCAGCCCCCCCACGGGGGTGATTGACAATGAGCAGTTCTTC.